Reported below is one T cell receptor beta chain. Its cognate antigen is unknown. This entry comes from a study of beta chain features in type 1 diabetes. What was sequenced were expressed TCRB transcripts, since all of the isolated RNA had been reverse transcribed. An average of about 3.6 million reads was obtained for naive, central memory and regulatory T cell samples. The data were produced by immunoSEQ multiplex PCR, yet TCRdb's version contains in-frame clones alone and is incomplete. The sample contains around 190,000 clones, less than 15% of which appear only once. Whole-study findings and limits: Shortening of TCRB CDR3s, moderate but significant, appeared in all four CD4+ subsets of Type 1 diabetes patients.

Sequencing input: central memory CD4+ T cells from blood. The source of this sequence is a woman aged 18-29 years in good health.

This chain's CDR3 is CASSPMLAAIEQYF. The DNA for the CDR3 is TGTGCCAGCAGCCCTATGCTAGCGGCTATCGAGCAGTACTTC. The rearrangement links TRBV27 to TRBJ2-7; 7 bases map to TRBD2. CDR3 length: 14 amino acids. J gave up 6 bases and V 6 bases, and 11 bases lay outside the gene matches. Germline CDR1 is MNHEY and CDR2 is SMNVEV (reference sequence).